A selection of T cell receptor beta chains follows, all from one sample in a study of blood T cell repertoires in COVID-19. Only in-frame clones appear in the TCRdb table, and some are missing; sequencing was by immunoSEQ multiplex PCR. The data contain around 220,000 clones, around 87% of them singletons. Sequencing was done on a sample of PBMCs or T cells enriched from blood (not recorded which). The receptors shown here come from a woman aged 25 to 39 with acute COVID-19. The CDR3 runs from the conserved cysteine through the conserved F or W. A D gene is named only where the DNA matches it firmly.

length	V	J	D	CDR3	DNA
16	TRBV7-3	TRBJ2-2	TRBD1	CASSFPTGGNTGELFF	TGTGCCAGCAGCTTTCCGACAGGGGGGAACACCGGGGAGCTGTTTTTT
12	TRBV28	TRBJ1-2	NA	CASRRQDYGYTF	TGTGCCAGCAGGCGACAGGATTATGGCTACACCTTC
14	TRBV28	TRBJ2-7	TRBD1	CASSSQGALSEQYF	TGTGCCAGCAGTTCACAGGGGGCGCTTTCCGAGCAGTACTTC
13	TRBV29-1	TRBJ1-4	TRBD1	CSVQGAGNEKLFF	TGCAGCGTTCAGGGGGCGGGTAATGAAAAACTGTTTTTT
13	TRBV7-8	TRBJ2-3	NA	CASSLFRQEPMNF	TGTGCCAGCAGCTTATTCCGACAGGAACCGATGAATTTT
15	TRBV6-5	TRBJ2-7	NA	CASSYSMGQTYEQYF	TGTGCCAGCAGTTACTCGATGGGGCAGACCTACGAGCAGTACTTC
15	TRBV4-3	TRBJ2-7	TRBD1	CASSLYPGTGSEQYF	TGCGCCAGCAGCCTTTATCCCGGGACAGGGTCCGAGCAGTACTTC
14	TRBV7-8	TRBJ2-7	TRBD1	CASSQGANPYEQYF	TGTGCCAGCAGCCAGGGGGCAAATCCCTACGAGCAGTACTTC
15	TRBV28	TRBJ1-2	NA	CASSPPSDYDYGYTF	TGTGCCAGCAGCCCTCCGTCTGACTATGACTATGGCTACACCTTC
20	TRBV19	TRBJ2-2	TRBD2	CASDEGPGLAGGSNTGELFF	TGTGCCAGCGATGAAGGCCCAGGACTAGCGGGGGGGTCGAACACCGGGGAGCTGTTTTTT
13	TRBV6-5	TRBJ2-7	NA	CASTYRESYEQYF	TGTGCCAGCACCTACAGGGAATCCTACGAGCAGTACTTC
17	TRBV27	TRBJ2-3	TRBD2	CASSLAGTSGRTNTQYF	TGTGCCAGCAGTTTGGCCGGGACTAGCGGGAGGACGAATACGCAGTATTTT
11	TRBV3-1/TRBV3-2	TRBJ2-1	NA	CPGLAHNEQFF	TGTCCGGGATTAGCCCACAATGAGCAGTTCTTC